This T cell receptor (beta chain) was documented in a study of control samples from healthy donors and cancer patients. The CDR3 consists of 13 residues. Germline V gives CDR1 SEHNR, CDR2 FQNEAQ (reference sequence). V lost 3 bases and J lost 7; bases outside the gene matches: 2. This table comes from immunoSEQ multiplex PCR, and its TCRdb copy is limited to in-frame clones, with some not included. The data show 95,000 to 150,000 clones, roughly nine tenths seen once. The clonotype was recovered from a woman in her late teens or twenties in good health. The sample comprised blood. The rearrangement joins TRBV7-9 to TRBJ2-2, with 7 nucleotides matching TRBD2. This chain's CDR3 is CASSFSGFGELFF. In DNA form, the CDR3 reads TGTGCCAGCAGCTTTAGCGGGTTCGGGGAGCTGTTTTTT.